This TCR beta chain appears in the sequencing data of a study of T-cell reconstitution after alpha-beta-depleted transplantation in children. A TCRbeta library incorporating unique molecular identifiers was prepared. TCRdb used MiXCR to reprocess the PCR reads, holding one entry per CDR3 protein. This table holds 70,000 or so distinct CDR3 sequences, about a tenth found once. Study-level findings and limits: After transplant, at about two months, alpha-beta T cells were reportedly derived from several hundred expanded graft clones.

Trimming cost V 5 bases and J 2 bases; bases outside gene matches: 6. The CDR3 sequence is 14 residues long. The sample holds many counts of this clonotype. Its cognate antigen is unknown. The V gene is TRBV12-3 or TRBV12-4, the J gene TRBJ2-7, with 7 bases identical to TRBD1. The receptor's source is a boy aged 5 to 17 with acute myeloid leukemia, due to receive a stem cell transplant. Sequenced here: PBMCs, sampled before TCRalphabeta/CD19-depleted stem cell transplant. CDR3 in amino acids: CASSPATGPYEQYF. The CDR3 nucleotides are TGTGCCAGCAGTCCCGCGACAGGGCCCTACGAGCAGTACTTC.